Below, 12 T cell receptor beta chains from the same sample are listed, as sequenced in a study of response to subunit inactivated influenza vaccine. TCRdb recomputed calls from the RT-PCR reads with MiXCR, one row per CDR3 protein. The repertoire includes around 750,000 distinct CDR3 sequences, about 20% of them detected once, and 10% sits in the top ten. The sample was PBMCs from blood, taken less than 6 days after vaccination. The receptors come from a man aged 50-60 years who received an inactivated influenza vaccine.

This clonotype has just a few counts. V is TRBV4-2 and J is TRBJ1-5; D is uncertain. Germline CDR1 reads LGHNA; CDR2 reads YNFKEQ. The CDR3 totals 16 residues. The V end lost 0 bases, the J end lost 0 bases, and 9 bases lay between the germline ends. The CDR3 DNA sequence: TGTGCCAGCAGCCAAGAAGGAGGGTATAGCAATCAGCCCCAGCATTTT. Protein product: CASSQEGGYSNQPQHF.

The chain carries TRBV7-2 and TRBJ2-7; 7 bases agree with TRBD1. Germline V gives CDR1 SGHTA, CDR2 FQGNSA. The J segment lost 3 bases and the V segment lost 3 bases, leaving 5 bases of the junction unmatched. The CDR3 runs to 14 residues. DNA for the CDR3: TGTGCCAGCAGCTTTACGGGACAGTTCTACGAGCAGTACTTC. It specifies CASSFTGQFYEQYF.

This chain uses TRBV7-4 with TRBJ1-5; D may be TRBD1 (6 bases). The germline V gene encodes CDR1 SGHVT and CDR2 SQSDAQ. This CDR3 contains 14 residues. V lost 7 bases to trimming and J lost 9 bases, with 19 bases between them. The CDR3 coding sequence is TGTGCCAGCAACGCTGGGGGCACTAAGTTGCCCCAGCATTTT. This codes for CASNAGGTKLPQHF.

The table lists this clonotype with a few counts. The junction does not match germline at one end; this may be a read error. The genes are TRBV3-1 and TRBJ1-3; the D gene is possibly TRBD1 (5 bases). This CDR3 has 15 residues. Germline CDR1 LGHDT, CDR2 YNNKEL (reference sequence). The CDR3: CASRQGWGPGNTIYF. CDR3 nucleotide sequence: TGTGCCAGCAGGCAAGGGTGGGGACCTGGAAACACCATATATTTT.

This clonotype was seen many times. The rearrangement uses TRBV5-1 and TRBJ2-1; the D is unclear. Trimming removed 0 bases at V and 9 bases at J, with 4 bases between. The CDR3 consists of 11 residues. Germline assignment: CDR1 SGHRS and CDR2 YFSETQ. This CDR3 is CASSLGVEQFF. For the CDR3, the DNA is TGCGCCAGCAGCTTGGGGGTTGAGCAGTTCTTC.

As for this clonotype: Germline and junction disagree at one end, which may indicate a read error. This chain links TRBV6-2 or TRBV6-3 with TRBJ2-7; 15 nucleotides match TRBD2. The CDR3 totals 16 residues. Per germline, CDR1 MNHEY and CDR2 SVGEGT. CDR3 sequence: CASQPNLKGLAGGTLF. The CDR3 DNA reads TGTGCCAGCCAACCAAACCTGAAGGGACTAGCGGGAGGAACACTCTTC.

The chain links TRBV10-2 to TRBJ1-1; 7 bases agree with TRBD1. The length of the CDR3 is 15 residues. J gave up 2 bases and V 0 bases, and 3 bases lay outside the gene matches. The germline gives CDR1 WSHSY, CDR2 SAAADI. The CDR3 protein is CASSESNRGNTEAFF. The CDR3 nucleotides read TGCGCCAGCAGTGAGTCGAACAGGGGAAACACTGAAGCTTTCTTT.

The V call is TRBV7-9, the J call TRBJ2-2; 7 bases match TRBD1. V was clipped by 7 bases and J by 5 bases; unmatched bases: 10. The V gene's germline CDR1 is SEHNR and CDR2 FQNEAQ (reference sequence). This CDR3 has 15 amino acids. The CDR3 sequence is CASTVRGSITGELFF. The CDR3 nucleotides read TGTGCCAGCACCGTCAGGGGGAGTATTACCGGGGAGCTGTTTTTT.

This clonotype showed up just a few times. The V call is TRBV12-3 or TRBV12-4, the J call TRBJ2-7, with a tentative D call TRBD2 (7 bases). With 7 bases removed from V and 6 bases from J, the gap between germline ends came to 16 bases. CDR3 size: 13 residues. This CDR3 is CASTRGAGSEQYF. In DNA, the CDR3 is TGTGCCAGCACCCGGGGGGCGGGAAGCGAGCAGTACTTC.

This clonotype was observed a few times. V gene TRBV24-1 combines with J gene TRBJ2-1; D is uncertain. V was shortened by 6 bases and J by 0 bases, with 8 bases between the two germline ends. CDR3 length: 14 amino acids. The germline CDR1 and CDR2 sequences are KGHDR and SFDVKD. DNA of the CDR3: TGTGCCACCAGTAGGATAGGCTCCTACAATGAGCAGTTCTTC. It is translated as CATSRIGSYNEQFF.

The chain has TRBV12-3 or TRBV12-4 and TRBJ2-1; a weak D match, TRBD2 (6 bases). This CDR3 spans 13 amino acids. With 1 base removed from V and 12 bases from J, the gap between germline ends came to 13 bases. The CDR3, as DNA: TGTGCCAGCAGTTTAGGGCTAGCGAACGGGCAGTTCTTC. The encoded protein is CASSLGLANGQFF.

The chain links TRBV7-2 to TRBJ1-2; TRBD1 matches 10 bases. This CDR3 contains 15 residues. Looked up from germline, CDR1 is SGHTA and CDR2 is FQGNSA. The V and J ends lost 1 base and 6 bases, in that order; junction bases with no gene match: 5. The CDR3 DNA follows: TGTGCCAGCAGCTTAGGGGGGACAGGGGTTAATGGCTACACCTTC. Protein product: CASSLGGTGVNGYTF.